Below, 19 T cell receptor beta chains from the same sample are listed, as sequenced in a study of early T cells in non-severe SARS-CoV-2 infection. Each CDR3 protein is one row after TCRdb ran MiXCR on the 5' RACE reads. This sample carries approximately 81,000 distinct CDR3 sequences, 6% to 7% of them seen once, and the ten largest clones take just under 8%. Material: whole blood. The receptors were sampled from an adult who was a healthcare worker with PCR-confirmed SARS-CoV-2 infection or an uninfected control (not recorded which).

The chain carries TRBV18 and TRBJ2-1; D gene unclear. The CDR3 length is 16 residues. V was shortened by 0 bases and J by 2 bases, with 11 bases between the two germline ends. Germline V lookup: CDR1 KGHSH, CDR2 LQKENI. The CDR3 region is CASSPPIHGTYNEQFF. The CDR3 DNA follows: TGTGCCAGCTCACCACCTATCCACGGAACCTACAATGAGCAGTTCTTC.

The chain employs TRBV5-5 and TRBJ2-3, with 7 bases aligning to TRBD1. With V trimmed by 2 bases and J by 0 bases, 9 bases remained unmatched. The length of the CDR3 is 17 residues. Germline loops: CDR1 SGHKS, CDR2 YYEKEE (reference sequence). CDR3 residues: CASSFSFRQGSTDTQYF. CDR3 DNA sequence: TGTGCCAGCAGCTTCTCCTTCCGACAGGGTAGCACAGATACGCAGTATTTT. The full variable domain, rest sourced from reference TRBV5-5 and TRBJ2-3, is DAGVTQSPTHLIKTRGQQVTLRCSPISGHKSVSWYQQVLGQGPQFIFQYYEKEERGRGNFPDRFSARQFPNYSSELNVNALLLGDSALYLCASSFSFRQGSTDTQYFGPGTRLTVL.

This clonotype was observed many times. This rearrangement joins TRBV20-1 to TRBJ2-2; TRBD1 is a possible D gene (6 bases). CDR1 is DFQATT, CDR2 SNEGSKA, per germline (reference sequence). CDR3 length: 14 amino acids. V shed 4 bases and J shed 5 bases, with 14 bases lying between them. The chain's CDR3 is CSATPDSHTGELFF. CDR3 sequence (DNA): TGCAGTGCTACACCGGACAGTCATACCGGGGAGCTGTTTTTT.

The genes are TRBV11-2 and TRBJ1-1, with TRBD1 matching over 8 bases. Germline CDR1 is SGHAT and CDR2 is FQNNGV. V was clipped by 4 bases and J by 7 bases; unmatched bases: 11. This CDR3 contains 15 residues. The CDR3 loop is CASSYGQGIDNEAFF. CDR3 nucleotides: TGTGCCAGCAGCTACGGACAGGGAATCGACAATGAAGCTTTCTTT.

This clonotype was seen a handful of times. CDR3 nucleotides: TGTGCCAGCAGTCGGGGACAGGGGAATTCACCCCTCCACTTT. Amino acid sequence: CASSRGQGNSPLHF. The chain joins TRBV12-3 or TRBV12-4 to TRBJ1-6, with TRBD1 identical over 10 bases. V dropped 5 bases and J dropped 7; count of bases not matched to a gene: 2. The length of the CDR3 is 14 residues.

The chain carries TRBV15 and TRBJ2-3; 11 nucleotides line up with TRBD2. The J segment lost 1 base and the V segment lost 1 base, leaving 7 bases of the junction unmatched. The CDR3 is 18 residues long. Germline V gene data show CDR1 as LNHNV and CDR2 as YYDKDF (reference sequence). CDR3 sequence (DNA): TGTGCCACCAGCAGAGTGCTAGCGGGAGGTTCGGGCACAGATACGCAGTATTTT. Translation: CATSRVLAGGSGTDTQYF.

The CDR3 loop reads CASRGGQGNSGANVLTF. CDR3 in DNA: TGTGCCAGCAGAGGTGGACAGGGGAATTCTGGGGCCAACGTCCTGACTTTC. J is TRBJ2-6 and V is TRBV6-1; 9 bases are a match to TRBD1. CDR1 is MNHNS and CDR2 is SASEGT in the germline V gene. Unmatched junction bases numbered 7, after V lost 6 bases and J lost 1 base. The CDR3 has 17 amino acids.

The chain joins TRBV12-3 or TRBV12-4 to TRBJ2-3, with D uncertain. There are 16 residues in the CDR3. Trimming removed 5 bases from V and 8 bases from J, with 23 bases in between. CDR3 bases: TGTGCCAGCAGTGCGACCGGACGGCACAGCAGTGGTACGCAGTATTTT. Translating gives CASSATGRHSSGTQYF.

This clonotype was seen repeatedly, ten times or more. V is TRBV28 and J is TRBJ2-7; D not resolved. The V and J ends lost 6 bases and 3 bases respectively, with 18 bases between them. The CDR3 totals 15 residues. Per the germline V gene, CDR1 is MDHEN and CDR2 is SYDVKM. The CDR3 DNA follows: TGTGCCAGCAGACGCGCGAAGCACATACTCTACGAGCAGTACTTC. The encoded protein is CASRRAKHILYEQYF.

The chain is built from TRBV7-2 and TRBJ1-6; D may be TRBD1 (5 bases). The CDR3 is made up of 15 amino acids. Looked up from germline, CDR1 is SGHTA and CDR2 is FQGNSA. V lost 5 bases, J lost 5 bases, and 13 bases lay in between. The CDR3: CASSQPGRDNSPLHF. The CDR3 nucleotides read TGTGCCAGCAGCCAGCCCGGCAGGGATAATTCACCCCTCCACTTT.

This clonotype has at least ten counts. J is TRBJ2-7 and V is TRBV13, with 8 bases aligning to TRBD1. The CDR3 length is 16 residues. The junction had 8 bases not matched to a gene; V was cut back by 4 bases and J by 0 bases. Looked up from germline, CDR1 is PRHDT and CDR2 is FYEKMQ (reference sequence). The CDR3 sequence: CASSSLGQASSYEQYF. CDR3 nucleotide sequence: TGTGCCAGCAGCTCTCTGGGACAGGCAAGCTCCTACGAGCAGTACTTC.

Only a few counts were recorded for this clonotype. J is TRBJ2-5 and V is TRBV29-1; a possible D gene is TRBD1 (6 bases). In germline, CDR1 is SQVTM, CDR2 ANQGSEA. The CDR3 has 11 residues. V lost 8 bases and J lost 3, with 10 bases in between. The CDR3 sequence: CSPAGEETQYF. DNA for the CDR3: TGCAGCCCCGCAGGGGAAGAGACCCAGTACTTC.

This clonotype was seen repeatedly, ten times or more. CDR3 sequence (DNA): TGCGCCAGCAGCTTGACAGGACGGGATCAGCCCCAGCATTTT. Protein product: CASSLTGRDQPQHF. The rearrangement joins TRBV5-1 to TRBJ1-5, with a possible D match to TRBD1 (5 bases). V was cut by 1 base and J by 5 bases, with 10 bases left in between. This CDR3 has 14 amino acids. Germline CDR1 is SGHRS and CDR2 is YFSETQ.

This clonotype was counted a few times. The chain is built from TRBV7-2 and TRBJ1-1; D may be TRBD1 (6 bases). V was clipped by 5 bases and J by 4 bases, with 11 bases between them. The CDR3 is made up of 13 amino acids. CDR1 and CDR2 from the germline V gene are SGHTA and FQGNSA. CDR3 in amino acids: CASSKQGPTEAFF. CDR3 in DNA: TGTGCCAGCAGCAAACAGGGTCCCACTGAAGCTTTCTTT.

This clonotype was seen more than once but under ten times. The chain joins TRBV18 to TRBJ1-2; D ambiguous. V was shortened by 3 bases and J by 2 bases, with 10 bases between the two germline ends. This CDR3 region has 14 residues. Germline assignment: CDR1 KGHSH and CDR2 LQKENI. The CDR3 reads CASSPKAENYGYTF. The CDR3 DNA sequence: TGTGCCAGCTCACCCAAGGCAGAGAACTATGGCTACACCTTC.

This clonotype was seen a handful of times. The V gene is TRBV4-2, the J gene TRBJ2-3; TRBD1 matches 9 bases. The CDR3 is 15 amino acids. V gave up 6 bases and J gave up 1 base; unmatched junction bases: 5. Germline CDR1 LGHNA, CDR2 YNFKEQ. The CDR3 loop is CASSRQGGGTDTQYF. The CDR3 region has the DNA TGTGCCAGCAGTCGACAGGGGGGTGGCACAGATACGCAGTATTTT.

This clonotype was observed a few times. This chain connects TRBV11-2 to TRBJ2-5, with 9 bases that match TRBD2. V shed 5 bases and J 4 bases; nucleotides not matched to a gene: 5. The CDR3 runs to 14 residues. CDR1 and CDR2 from the germline V gene are SGHAT and FQNNGV. The CDR3 sequence: CASSPGLARETQYF. The DNA of the CDR3 is TGTGCCAGCAGCCCGGGACTAGCCAGAGAGACCCAGTACTTC.

This clonotype occurred a few times. The chain is built from TRBV5-4 and TRBJ1-1; D may be TRBD1 (5 bases). CDR3 length: 13 residues. Germline lookup yields CDR1 SGHNT and CDR2 YYREEE (reference sequence). Trimming left V 7 bases short and J 6 bases short, with 16 bases between. The CDR3 spells CASQLIRGAEAFF. The CDR3 region has the DNA TGTGCCAGCCAGCTCATTAGGGGAGCTGAAGCTTTCTTT.

This clonotype was seen at least ten times. The chain links TRBV6-2 or TRBV6-3 to TRBJ1-2; a weak D match, TRBD1 (5 bases). V dropped 6 bases and J dropped 2 bases, with 19 bases sitting between them. The CDR3 consists of 16 residues. Germline CDR1 is MNHEY and CDR2 is SVGEGT. This chain's CDR3 is CASSPNRKQTNYGYTF. The CDR3 DNA reads TGTGCCAGCAGCCCCAACAGGAAACAAACGAACTATGGCTACACCTTC.